This T cell receptor beta chain was documented in a study of CXCR3-negative and CXCR3-positive naive CD8 T cells. Points from the study as a whole: The level of CXCR3 expression partially decreased after cryopreservation; the majority of assays used fresh PBMCs. The study found comparably high diversity in both naive subsets and much lower diversity in memory CD8+ cells.

Remarks on this clonotype: Antigen specificity is unknown.

TRB cDNA was prepared as libraries by UMI-labeled 5' RACE. TCRdb reanalyzed the 5' RACE reads, giving one entry per CDR3 protein sequence and no DNA. There are about 62,000 distinct CDR3 sequences in the sample, with around 4% held by the top ten. The CDR3 covers 16 residues. Per the germline V gene, CDR1 is MGHRA and CDR2 is YSYEKL. CD45RO-CCR7+CD27+CD95- defined naive CD8+ T cells. The chain has TRBV4-1 and TRBJ2-7; TCRdb lists TRBD1, though no DNA is available to test this call. The source is a human donor in good health. Some clones in this sample may be carry-over from other donors' samples. Input material: naive CXCR3- CD8+ T cells from blood. Subset noted: CD45RO-CCR7+CD27+CD95- naive CD8+ T cells lacking CXCR3 (TNR3-). CDR3 protein: CASSRTRDSSIYEQYF.